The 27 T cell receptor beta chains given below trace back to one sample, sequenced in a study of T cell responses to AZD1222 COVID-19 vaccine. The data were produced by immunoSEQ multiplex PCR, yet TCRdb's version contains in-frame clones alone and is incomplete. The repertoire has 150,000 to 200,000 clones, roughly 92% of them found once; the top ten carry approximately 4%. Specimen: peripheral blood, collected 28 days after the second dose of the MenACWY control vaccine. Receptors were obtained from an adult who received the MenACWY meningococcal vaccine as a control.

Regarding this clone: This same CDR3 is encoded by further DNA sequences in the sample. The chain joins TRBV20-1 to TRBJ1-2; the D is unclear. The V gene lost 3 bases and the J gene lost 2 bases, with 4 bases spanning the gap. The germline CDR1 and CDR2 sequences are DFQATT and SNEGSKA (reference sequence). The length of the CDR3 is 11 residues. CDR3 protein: CSASPNYGYTF. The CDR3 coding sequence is TGCAGTGCTAGTCCGAACTATGGCTACACCTTC.

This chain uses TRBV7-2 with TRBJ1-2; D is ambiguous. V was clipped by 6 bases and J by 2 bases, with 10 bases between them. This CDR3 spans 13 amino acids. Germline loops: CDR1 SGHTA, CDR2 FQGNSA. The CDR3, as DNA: TGTGCCAGCAGTTTTGGACGGAACTATGGCTACACCTTC. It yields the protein CASSFGRNYGYTF.

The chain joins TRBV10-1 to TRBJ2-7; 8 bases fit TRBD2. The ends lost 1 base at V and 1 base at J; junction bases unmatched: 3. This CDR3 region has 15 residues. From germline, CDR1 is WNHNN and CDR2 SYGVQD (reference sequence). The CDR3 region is CASSEWLAGSYEQYF. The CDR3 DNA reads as TGCGCCAGCAGTGAGTGGTTAGCGGGGTCCTACGAGCAGTACTTC.

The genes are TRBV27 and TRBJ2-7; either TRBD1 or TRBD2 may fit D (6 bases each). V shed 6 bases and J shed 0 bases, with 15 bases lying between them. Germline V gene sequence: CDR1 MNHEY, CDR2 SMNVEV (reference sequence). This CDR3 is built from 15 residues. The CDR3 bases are TGTGCCAGCAGCCCTAGGGGGACTCGCTCCTACGAGCAGTACTTC. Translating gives CASSPRGTRSYEQYF.

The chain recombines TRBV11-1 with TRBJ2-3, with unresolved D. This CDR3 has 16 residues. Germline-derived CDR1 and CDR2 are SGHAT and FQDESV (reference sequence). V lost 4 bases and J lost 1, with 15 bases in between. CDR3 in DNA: TGTGCCAGCAGCTCCGAGGCACTTTTGGGCACAGATACGCAGTATTTT. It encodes CASSSEALLGTDTQYF.

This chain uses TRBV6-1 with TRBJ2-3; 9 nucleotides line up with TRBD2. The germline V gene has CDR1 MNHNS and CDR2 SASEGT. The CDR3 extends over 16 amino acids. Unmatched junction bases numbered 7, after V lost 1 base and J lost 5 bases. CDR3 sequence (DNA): TGTGCCAGCAGTGAAGAGGGCGGGAGGGCCATAGATACGCAGTATTTT. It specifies CASSEEGGRAIDTQYF.

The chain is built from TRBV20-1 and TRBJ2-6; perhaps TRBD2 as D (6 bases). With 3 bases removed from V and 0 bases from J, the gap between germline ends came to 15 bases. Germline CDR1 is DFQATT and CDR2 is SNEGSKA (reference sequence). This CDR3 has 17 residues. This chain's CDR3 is CSASRTRGSSGANVLTF. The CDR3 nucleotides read TGCAGTGCTAGTAGGACCCGGGGGAGCTCTGGGGCCAACGTCCTGACTTTC.

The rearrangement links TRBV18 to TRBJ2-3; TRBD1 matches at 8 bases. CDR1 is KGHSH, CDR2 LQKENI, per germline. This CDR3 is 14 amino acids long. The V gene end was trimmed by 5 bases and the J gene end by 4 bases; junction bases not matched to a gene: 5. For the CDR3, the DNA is TGTGCCAGCTCATCTCTACAGGGGGCAGATACGCAGTATTTT. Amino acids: CASSSLQGADTQYF.

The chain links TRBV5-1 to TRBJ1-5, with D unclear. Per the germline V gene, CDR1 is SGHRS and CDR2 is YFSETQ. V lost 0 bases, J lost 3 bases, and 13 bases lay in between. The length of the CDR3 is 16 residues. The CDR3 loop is CASSLGSGGVNQPQHF. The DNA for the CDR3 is TGCGCCAGCAGCTTGGGATCGGGAGGCGTCAATCAGCCCCAGCATTTT.

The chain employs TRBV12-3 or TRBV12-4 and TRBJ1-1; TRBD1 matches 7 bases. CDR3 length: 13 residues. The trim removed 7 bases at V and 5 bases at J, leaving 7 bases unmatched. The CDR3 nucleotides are TGTGCCAGCATAAGGCAGGGGGTTACTGAAGCTTTCTTT. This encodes CASIRQGVTEAFF.

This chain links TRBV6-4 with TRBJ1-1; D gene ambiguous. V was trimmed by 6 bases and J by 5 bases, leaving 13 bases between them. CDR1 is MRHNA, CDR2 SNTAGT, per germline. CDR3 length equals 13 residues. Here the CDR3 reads CASSELRGTEAFF. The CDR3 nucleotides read TGTGCCAGCAGCGAACTACGAGGGACTGAAGCTTTCTTT.

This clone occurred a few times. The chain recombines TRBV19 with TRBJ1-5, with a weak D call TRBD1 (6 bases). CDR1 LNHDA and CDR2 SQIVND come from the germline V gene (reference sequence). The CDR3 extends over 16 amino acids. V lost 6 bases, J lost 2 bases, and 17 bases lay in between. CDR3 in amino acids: CASSDAGVTRNQPQHF. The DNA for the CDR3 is TGTGCCAGTAGCGACGCAGGGGTTACCCGCAATCAGCCCCAGCATTTT.

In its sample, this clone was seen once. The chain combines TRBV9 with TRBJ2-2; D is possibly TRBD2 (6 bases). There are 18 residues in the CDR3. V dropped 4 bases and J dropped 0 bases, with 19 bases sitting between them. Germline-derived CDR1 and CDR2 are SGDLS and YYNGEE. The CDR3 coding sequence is TGTGCCAGCAGCACCCCCTCGGGACTCACTTCGAACACCGGGGAGCTGTTTTTT. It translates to CASSTPSGLTSNTGELFF.

CDR3 loop: CASKGVEQFF. As DNA, the CDR3 is TGTGCCAGCAAGGGAGTTGAGCAGTTCTTC. The chain has TRBV6-5 and TRBJ2-1, with D tentatively TRBD2 (5 bases). There are 10 residues in the CDR3. Germline CDR1 and CDR2: MNHEY and SVGAGI. Trimming took 7 bases from V and 9 from J, leaving 7 bases between them.

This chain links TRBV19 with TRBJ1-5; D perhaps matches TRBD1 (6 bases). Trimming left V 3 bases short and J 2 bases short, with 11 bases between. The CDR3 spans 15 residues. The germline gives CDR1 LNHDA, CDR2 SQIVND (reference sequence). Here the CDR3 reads CASSMGAGGNQPQHF. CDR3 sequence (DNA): TGTGCCAGTAGTATGGGGGCGGGAGGCAATCAGCCCCAGCATTTT.

The CDR3 here is CASSGHSSETQYF. The CDR3 DNA reads as TGTGCCAGTAGCGGACACTCGAGCGAGACCCAGTACTTC. This chain uses TRBV19 with TRBJ2-5; maybe TRBD1 (5 bases). This CDR3 has 13 amino acids. V dropped 6 bases and J dropped 5 bases, with 13 bases sitting between them. CDR1 and CDR2 (germline): LNHDA, SQIVND (reference sequence).

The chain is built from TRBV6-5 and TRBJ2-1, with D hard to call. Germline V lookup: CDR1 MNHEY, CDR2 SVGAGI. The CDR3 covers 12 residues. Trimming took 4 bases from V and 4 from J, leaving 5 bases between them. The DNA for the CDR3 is TGTGCCAGCAGTTTCCTGTACAATGAGCAGTTCTTC. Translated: CASSFLYNEQFF.

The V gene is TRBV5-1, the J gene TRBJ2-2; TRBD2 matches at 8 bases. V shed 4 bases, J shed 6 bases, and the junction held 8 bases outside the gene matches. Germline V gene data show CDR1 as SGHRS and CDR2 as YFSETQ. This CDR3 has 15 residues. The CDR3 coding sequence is TGCGCCAGCAGCCTGGGACTAGGGGCCCCCGGGGAGCTGTTTTTT. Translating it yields CASSLGLGAPGELFF.

The CDR3 DNA reads TGCGCCAGCAGCCCCCAGTCGGGACTAAACTATGGCTACACCTTC. Encoded protein: CASSPQSGLNYGYTF. The V call is TRBV4-3, the J call TRBJ1-2; a weak D match, TRBD1 (5 bases). The V gene lost 4 bases and the J gene lost 2 bases, with 14 bases spanning the gap. Germline CDR1 and CDR2: LGHNA and YSLEER. The CDR3 contains 15 residues.

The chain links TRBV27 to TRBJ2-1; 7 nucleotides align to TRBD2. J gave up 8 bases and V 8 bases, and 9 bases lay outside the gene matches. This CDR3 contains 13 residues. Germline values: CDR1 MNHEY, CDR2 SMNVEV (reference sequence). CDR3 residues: CASGLEPSYEQFF. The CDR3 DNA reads TGTGCCAGCGGACTAGAACCTTCTTATGAGCAGTTCTTC.

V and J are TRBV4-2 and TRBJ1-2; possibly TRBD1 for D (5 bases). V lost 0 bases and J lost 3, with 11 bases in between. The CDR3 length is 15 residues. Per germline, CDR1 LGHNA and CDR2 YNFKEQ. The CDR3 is CASSQEWGIHYGYTF. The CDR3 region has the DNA TGTGCCAGCAGCCAAGAGTGGGGGATTCACTATGGCTACACCTTC.

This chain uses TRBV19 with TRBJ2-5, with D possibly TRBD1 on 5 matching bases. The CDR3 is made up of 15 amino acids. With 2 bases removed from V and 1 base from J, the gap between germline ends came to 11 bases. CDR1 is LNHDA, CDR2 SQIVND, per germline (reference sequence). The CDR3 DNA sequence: TGTGCCAGTAGTATACAGGGAAGAAGCCAAGAGACCCAGTACTTC. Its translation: CASSIQGRSQETQYF.

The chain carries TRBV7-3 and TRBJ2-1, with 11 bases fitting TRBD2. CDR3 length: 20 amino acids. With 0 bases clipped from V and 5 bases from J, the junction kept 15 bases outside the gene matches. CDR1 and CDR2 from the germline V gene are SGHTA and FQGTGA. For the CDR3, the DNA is TGTGCCAGCAGCTTAACGGCTAGCGGGAGGCCCTCCCTTAGGGACAATGAGCAGTTCTTC. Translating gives CASSLTASGRPSLRDNEQFF.

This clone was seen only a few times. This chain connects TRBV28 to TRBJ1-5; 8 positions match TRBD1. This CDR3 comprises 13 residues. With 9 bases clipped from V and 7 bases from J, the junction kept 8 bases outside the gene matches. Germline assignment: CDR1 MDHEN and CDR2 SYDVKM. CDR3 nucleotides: TGTGCCAGTAGGGAACAGGGGGGCCAGCCCCAGCATTTT. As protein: CASREQGGQPQHF.

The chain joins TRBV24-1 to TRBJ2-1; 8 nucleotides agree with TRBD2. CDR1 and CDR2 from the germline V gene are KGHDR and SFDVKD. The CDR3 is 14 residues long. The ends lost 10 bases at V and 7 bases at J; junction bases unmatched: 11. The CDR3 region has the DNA TGTGCCACTTCTTACGGGGGGGAGTGGAATGAGCAGTTCTTC. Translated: CATSYGGEWNEQFF.

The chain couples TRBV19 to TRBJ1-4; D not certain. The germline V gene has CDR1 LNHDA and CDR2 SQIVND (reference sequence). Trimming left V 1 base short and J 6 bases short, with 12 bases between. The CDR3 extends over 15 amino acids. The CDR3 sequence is CASSIVTFGHEKLFF. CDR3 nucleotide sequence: TGTGCCAGTAGTATAGTGACCTTCGGCCATGAAAAACTGTTTTTT.

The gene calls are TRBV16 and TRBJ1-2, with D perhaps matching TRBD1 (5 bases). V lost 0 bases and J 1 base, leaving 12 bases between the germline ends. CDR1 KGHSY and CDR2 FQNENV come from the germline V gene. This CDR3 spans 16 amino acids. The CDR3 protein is CASSQSGTGRNYGYTF. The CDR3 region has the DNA TGTGCCAGCAGCCAATCGGGGACGGGTCGTAACTATGGCTACACCTTC.